Here is one TCR beta chain with its context. Its matching antigen is unknown. The data were taken from a study of cytomegalovirus exposure and HLA in healthy donors. The protocol was immunoSEQ multiplex PCR, while the TCRdb copy is restricted to in-frame clones and leaves out a portion. The table shows 170,000 or so clones, with 84% occurring only once. J gave up 0 bases and V 2 bases, and 6 bases lay outside the gene matches. The CDR3 is made up of 16 amino acids. Germline CDR1 and CDR2: LGHNA and YNFKEQ. Study-wide findings and caveats: The study listed approximately 160 cytomegalovirus-associated TCR beta chains.

Sequencing input: PBMCs. The chain employs TRBV4-2 and TRBJ1-1, with TRBD1 identical over 7 bases. This clonotype originated in a woman between 18 and 29 years old in good health and CMV-seropositive. CDR3 in amino acids: CASSQIRTGMNTEAFF. The CDR3 DNA is TGTGCCAGCAGCCAAATCCGGACAGGTATGAACACTGAAGCTTTCTTT.